The present T cell receptor beta chain was sequenced within a study of CD8 T cells in ankylosing spondylitis. Study-level findings and limits: Researchers report that disease-linked clones proved CD8+ and relatively rare in peripheral blood. Seemingly distinctive of ankylosing spondylitis blood was a TCR beta motif formed by eight highly homologous variants.

A remark on this clonotype: No antigen is known for it.

Per germline, CDR1 DFQATT and CDR2 SNEGSKA (reference sequence). This CDR3 is built from 13 residues. The germline V and J ends were trimmed by 5 bases and 0 bases, with 10 bases remaining between them. One entry per CDR3 protein results from TCRdb running MiXCR on the 5' RACE reads. The table shows about 200,000 distinct CDR3 sequences, with around 25% occurring only once. The chain is built from TRBV20-1 and TRBJ1-1; D call uncertain. The clonotype was recovered from a male donor with ankylosing spondylitis or in good health (not recorded which). Sequenced material: blood, either unsorted or a sorted T cell fraction (not recorded which). CDR3 in DNA: TGCAGTGCTGGACGGATCTTGAACACTGAAGCTTTCTTT. Encoded protein: CSAGRILNTEAFF.